The 28 T cell receptor beta chains below all came from one sample that was sequenced in a study of CD8+CD57+ T cells in acquired aplastic anemia. Flow cytometry had shown expanded CD8+CD57+ cells in the patients chosen for sequencing. Profiles of TCR beta VDJ and CDR3 were generated from a genomic DNA template. TCRdb re-derived calls from the reads in MiXCR, one entry per CDR3 protein. The sample yields 120,000 or so distinct CDR3 sequences, about 40% seen once. Sample: sorted CD4+, CD8+, or CD8+CD57+ T cells (not recorded which) from PBMCs. The receptors derive from a human donor with aplastic anemia.

This clonotype was recorded at least ten times. CDR3 sequence reads: CASTVAWGTAVGYTF. CDR3 nucleotides: TGTGCCAGTACCGTCGCCTGGGGGACGGCGGTAGGCTACACCTTC. The chain joins TRBV19 to TRBJ1-2, with D possibly matching TRBD1 (5 bases). V gave up 7 bases and J gave up 8 bases, with 23 bases separating them. The CDR3 contains 15 residues. Germline assignment: CDR1 LNHDA and CDR2 SQIVND (reference sequence).

The chain combines TRBV25-1 with TRBJ2-7; D perhaps matches TRBD2 (5 bases). This CDR3 contains 15 residues. The germline gives CDR1 MGHDK, CDR2 SYGVNS. The CDR3 sequence: CARDLVAGTPYEQYF. CDR3 DNA: TGTGCTAGAGATCTCGTGGCGGGCACACCCTACGAGCAGTACTTC.

The chain uses TRBV3-1 and TRBJ1-3; D is perhaps TRBD1 (6 bases). V was cut by 4 bases and J by 4 bases, with 14 bases left in between. Germline V gene sequence: CDR1 LGHDT, CDR2 YNNKEL (reference sequence). This CDR3 contains 15 residues. CDR3 DNA sequence: TGTGCCAGCAGCCCCCCGGGGACAACAGGAAACACCATATATTTT. This encodes CASSPPGTTGNTIYF.

This clonotype showed up many times. J is TRBJ1-2 and V is TRBV14; D is undetermined. Germline CDR1 SGHDN, CDR2 FVKESK. The CDR3 spans 13 residues. V lost 2 bases, J lost 1 base, and 5 bases lay in between. In DNA form, the CDR3 reads TGTGCCAGCAGCCAATACATTAACTATGGCTACACCTTC. The encoded protein is CASSQYINYGYTF.

In its sample, this clonotype was seen many times. As DNA, the CDR3 is TGTGCCAGCAGCCAAGGGCAGGGGACGGTGCAGTACGTC. Amino acid sequence: CASSQGQGTVQYV. This chain links TRBV3-1 with TRBJ2-7; tentative D call: TRBD1 (6 bases). This CDR3 region has 13 residues. Deletions cut 1 base from V and 9 bases from J, with 13 bases between. CDR1 and CDR2 from the germline V gene are LGHDT and YNNKEL (reference sequence).

This clonotype was seen ten or more times. This chain connects TRBV12-3 or TRBV12-4 to TRBJ1-3; no reliable D call. The CDR3 consists of 12 residues. V was shortened by 6 bases and J by 1 base, with 4 bases between the two germline ends. The CDR3 is CASRKSGNTIYF. The CDR3 DNA reads as TGTGCCAGCAGGAAATCTGGAAACACCATATATTTT.

This chain links TRBV10-2 with TRBJ2-5; 8 positions match TRBD1. Trimming took 5 bases from V and 7 from J; bases not matched to a gene: 9. This CDR3 spans 14 amino acids. Germline V lookup: CDR1 WSHSY, CDR2 SAAADI. CDR3 sequence (DNA): TGCGCCAGCAGTCCCACAGGGGGTGGGGGGACCCAGTACTTC. This translates into CASSPTGGGGTQYF.

This chain connects TRBV20-1 to TRBJ1-2; a weak D match, TRBD1 (5 bases). V lost 0 bases, J lost 4 bases, and 15 bases lay in between. The CDR3 loop spans 15 amino acids. In germline, CDR1 is DFQATT, CDR2 SNEGSKA (reference sequence). The CDR3 coding sequence is TGCAGTGCTAGAGATTTCCGGGACGCAGGCTATGGCTACACCTTC. It is translated as CSARDFRDAGYGYTF.

Ten or more counts support this clonotype. V usage is TRBV7-6 and J usage is TRBJ2-1; no clear D gene. Looked up from germline, CDR1 is SGHVS and CDR2 is FNYEAQ. Trimming stripped 0 bases from V and 9 bases from J, with 12 bases between. This CDR3 contains 14 residues. CDR3 sequence (DNA): TGTGCCAGCAGCTTAGCCCCGACGAGGAGTGAGCAGTTCTTC. It codes for CASSLAPTRSEQFF.

There are many counts of this clonotype. The chain joins TRBV4-2 to TRBJ2-1; no clear D. In germline, CDR1 is LGHNA, CDR2 YNFKEQ. The CDR3 length is 15 residues. Trimming took 4 bases from V and 4 from J, leaving 14 bases between them. CDR3 in amino acids: CASSLPDGRYNEQFF. CDR3 in DNA: TGTGCCAGCAGCCTGCCGGACGGCAGATACAATGAGCAGTTCTTC.

The CDR3 is CASSKGLGGLDEQFF. The CDR3 DNA follows: TGTGCCAGCAGTAAAGGACTAGGGGGGCTGGATGAGCAGTTCTTC. The V call is TRBV2, the J call TRBJ2-1, with D possibly matching TRBD2 (7 bases). Between the trimmed V and J ends, which lost 5 bases and 8 bases, there was a span of 19 bases. The CDR3 is made up of 15 amino acids. The V gene's germline CDR1 is SNHLY and CDR2 FYNNEI.

The DNA of the CDR3 is TGTGCCAGCAGCTTAACGGCCGGACAGGCCTACGAGCAGTACTTC. It translates to CASSLTAGQAYEQYF. V and J are TRBV7-3 and TRBJ2-7, with 7 nucleotides matching TRBD1. Germline V lookup: CDR1 SGHTA, CDR2 FQGTGA. The CDR3 extends over 15 amino acids. V lost 0 bases to trimming and J lost 2 bases; unmatched junction nucleotides: 4.

This clonotype came up many times. This rearrangement joins TRBV4-1 to TRBJ1-5, with D perhaps TRBD1 (5 bases). CDR1 is MGHRA and CDR2 is YSYEKL in the germline V gene. V was pared by 4 bases and J by 2 bases, with 15 bases between. CDR3 length: 16 residues. The CDR3 sequence is CASSPPGGAGNQPQHF. In DNA, the CDR3 is TGCGCCAGCAGCCCGCCGGGAGGGGCGGGCAATCAGCCCCAGCATTTT.

At least ten counts were recorded for this clonotype. This rearrangement joins TRBV5-4 to TRBJ1-2; D remains ambiguous. Germline V gene sequence: CDR1 SGHNT, CDR2 YYREEE (reference sequence). V was cut by 0 bases and J by 1 base, with 7 bases left in between. CDR3 length: 14 amino acids. In DNA form, the CDR3 reads TGTGCCAGCAGCTTGGAGAGTTTTAACTATGGCTACACCTTC. It encodes CASSLESFNYGYTF. Supplemented by reference TRBV5-4 and TRBJ1-2, the full variable domain reads ETGVTQSPTHLIKTRGQQVTLRCSSQSGHNTVSWYQQALGQGPQFIFQYYREEENGRGNFPPRFSGLQFPNYSSELNVNALELDDSALYLCASSLESFNYGYTFGSGTRLTVV.

In its sample, this clonotype was seen many times. The chain uses TRBV11-3 and TRBJ2-7; perhaps TRBD2 as D (6 bases). Deletions cut 0 bases from V and 3 bases from J, with 12 bases between. The CDR3 spans 15 residues. The V gene's germline CDR1 is SGHNT and CDR2 YENEEA. CDR3 sequence reads: CASSLDAGPSYEQYF. The CDR3 bases are TGTGCCAGCAGCTTAGATGCGGGGCCAAGCTACGAGCAGTACTTC.

The sample holds many counts of this clonotype. The rearrangement joins TRBV19 to TRBJ1-1; D call uncertain. The germline V and J ends were trimmed by 5 bases and 1 base, with 11 bases remaining between them. Germline V CDR1 and CDR2: LNHDA, SQIVND (reference sequence). The CDR3 totals 14 residues. The CDR3 loop is CASSFGQTNTEAFF. The CDR3 DNA is TGTGCCAGTAGTTTTGGGCAGACGAACACTGAAGCTTTCTTT.

The V and J genes are TRBV11-2 and TRBJ2-1; D is possibly TRBD1 or TRBD2 (6 bases each). This CDR3 is 15 amino acids long. Germline CDR1 SGHAT, CDR2 FQNNGV. Deletions cut 1 base from V and 2 bases from J, with 9 bases between. The CDR3 sequence: CASSLGGAPYNEQFF. For the CDR3, the DNA is TGTGCCAGCAGCTTAGGGGGGGCCCCCTACAATGAGCAGTTCTTC. Filled out from reference TRBV11-2 and TRBJ2-1, the complete variable domain reads EAGVAQSPRYKIIEKRQSVAFWCNPISGHATLYWYQQILGQGPKLLIQFQNNGVVDDSQLPKDRFSAERLKGVDSTLKIQPAKLEDSAVYLCASSLGGAPYNEQFFGPGTRLTVL.

The chain employs TRBV19 and TRBJ1-6, with 9 nucleotides matching TRBD1. The germline gives CDR1 LNHDA, CDR2 SQIVND (reference sequence). CDR3 length: 14 amino acids. Trimming removed 8 bases from V and 7 bases from J; junction bases left unmatched: 6. This CDR3 reads CASHSGTGNSPLHF. CDR3 sequence (DNA): TGTGCCAGTCATTCCGGGACAGGGAATTCACCCCTCCACTTT.

V is TRBV20-1 and J is TRBJ1-6; the D is unclear. Trimming removed 0 bases from V and 7 bases from J, with 16 bases in between. This CDR3 is 16 amino acids long. The germline V gene encodes CDR1 DFQATT and CDR2 SNEGSKA (reference sequence). In nucleotides, the CDR3 is TGCAGTGCTAGAGATATGACCCAACCCCCGAATTCACCCCTCCACTTT. It specifies CSARDMTQPPNSPLHF.

CDR3 sequence (DNA): TGTGCCAGCAGCTCGGACAGGGGGGGAAATCCACCCCTCCACTTT. Translation: CASSSDRGGNPPLHF. This rearrangement joins TRBV7-2 to TRBJ1-6; 10 bases match TRBD1. The CDR3 covers 15 residues. V trimming: 4 bases; J trimming: 11 bases; junction bases outside the gene matches: 8. Germline assignment: CDR1 SGHTA and CDR2 FQGNSA.

This clonotype was counted many times. V gene TRBV19 combines with J gene TRBJ2-5, with a possible D match to TRBD2 (5 bases). V was pared by 7 bases and J by 4 bases, with 13 bases between. This CDR3 region has 13 residues. CDR1 is LNHDA and CDR2 is SQIVND in the germline V gene (reference sequence). Written as DNA, the CDR3 is TGTGCCAGTATGAGGGCTCCGGGAGAGACCCAGTACTTC. Translated, it gives CASMRAPGETQYF.

This clonotype was seen ten or more times. The J gene is TRBJ2-3, the V gene TRBV6-5, with unresolved D. The CDR3 loop spans 12 amino acids. V lost 5 bases and J lost 5, with 8 bases in between. The germline V gene encodes CDR1 MNHEY and CDR2 SVGAGI. CDR3 DNA: TGTGCCAGCAGTGAAATCGGAGATACGCAGTATTTT. As protein: CASSEIGDTQYF.

Ten or more counts support this clonotype. Here the CDR3 reads CASSLLRSDTQYF. The CDR3 nucleotides read TGTGCCAGCAGCTTGTTAAGGTCAGATACGCAGTATTTT. The rearrangement links TRBV5-8 to TRBJ2-3; D remains unclear. CDR3 size: 13 residues. Trimming pared 1 base from V and 4 bases from J, leaving 7 bases between. Per germline, CDR1 SGHTS and CDR2 YDEGEE.

This clonotype was counted at least ten times. The CDR3 DNA is TGTGCCAGCAGCTTAGACGGGGGGCCATCACACAATGAGCAGTTCTTC. This encodes CASSLDGGPSHNEQFF. The chain is built from TRBV7-9 and TRBJ2-1, with D possibly TRBD2 on 7 matching bases. The germline gives CDR1 SEHNR, CDR2 FQNEAQ (reference sequence). The CDR3 spans 16 residues. The V end was cut by 1 base, the J end by 5 bases, with 15 bases between.

This clonotype was seen only a few times. The rearrangement uses TRBV6-1 and TRBJ2-1; tentative D call: TRBD2 (5 bases). Germline V gene sequence: CDR1 MNHNS, CDR2 SASEGT. V lost 1 base and J lost 0, with 10 bases in between. CDR3 length equals 16 residues. CDR3 region: CASSEERALSYNEQFF. DNA of the CDR3: TGTGCCAGCAGTGAAGAGAGGGCCCTCTCCTACAATGAGCAGTTCTTC.

This clonotype showed up many times. The chain couples TRBV7-3 to TRBJ2-2, with unresolved D. The germline gives CDR1 SGHTA, CDR2 FQGTGA. The CDR3 runs 13 residues. Trimming pared 5 bases from V and 3 bases from J, leaving 7 bases between. The CDR3 DNA reads as TGTGCCAGCAGCCCAGATTACACCGGGGAGCTGTTTTTT. Protein sequence: CASSPDYTGELFF.

In this sample, this clonotype turned up a few times. The chain recombines TRBV6-1 with TRBJ2-5; 9 bases map to TRBD2. This CDR3 comprises 14 residues. V lost 5 bases to trimming and J lost 7 bases; unmatched junction nucleotides: 8. CDR1 MNHNS and CDR2 SASEGT come from the germline V gene. CDR3 coding DNA: TGTGCCAGCAGTCCAACCCAACTAGCGGGGACCCAGTACTTC. Translating gives CASSPTQLAGTQYF.

This clonotype was observed a handful of times. A single base separates this from a much larger clone, so it may be a read error. V is TRBV5-1 and J is TRBJ1-5, with D uncertain. Germline lookup yields CDR1 SGHRS and CDR2 YFSETQ. Trimming took 0 bases from V and 4 from J, leaving 11 bases between them. This CDR3 contains 15 residues. The CDR3 sequence: CASSLGGVGNQPQHF. CDR3 DNA sequence: TGCGCCAGCAGCTTGGGGGGTGTAGGGAATCAGCCCCAGCATTTT.